This TCR beta chain was recorded in a study of CD8 T cells in ankylosing spondylitis. Points from the study as a whole: Certain motif variants had earlier appeared in reactive arthritis synovial fluid and blood. What appeared characteristic of ankylosing spondylitis blood was a TCR beta motif of 7 or 8 highly homologous variants. The disease-linked clones had a CD8+ phenotype and low blood frequencies. In ankylosing spondylitis patients, matched synovial fluid reportedly showed significant enrichment of disease-linked clones.

The V segment lost 3 bases and the J segment 8 bases; nucleotides outside the gene matches: 4. Germline values: CDR1 MNHEY, CDR2 SMNVEV (reference sequence). The CDR3 sequence is 14 residues long. A quantitative 5'-RACE method, one with molecular barcodes, was used to make TCR beta libraries. TCRdb re-analysed the 5' RACE reads in MiXCR, keeping a single row per CDR3 protein. The table includes about 700,000 distinct CDR3 sequences, around 20% detected once. On this clonotype: As yet, its antigen is unknown.

The chain uses TRBV27 and TRBJ2-1; TRBD1 matches at 10 bases. Sequencing was performed on blood, either unsorted or a sorted T cell fraction (not recorded which). The sequence was obtained from a male donor with ankylosing spondylitis. CDR3 coding DNA: TGTGCCAGCAGTTTTGGACAGGGGGATTATGAGCAGTTCTTC. Its translation is CASSFGQGDYEQFF.